Shown below are 28 T cell receptor beta chains from a single sample sequenced in a study of blood T cell repertoires in COVID-19. TCRdb keeps only in-frame clones here, not all; method: immunoSEQ multiplex PCR. The table lists 150,000 to 200,000 clones, more than 75% of them singletons. Sequencing input: peripheral blood. Source of these receptors: a woman in her seventies with acute or convalescent COVID-19.

This clone came up once. This chain joins TRBV19 and TRBJ1-2; 9 nucleotides align to TRBD1. With 3 bases clipped from V and 7 bases from J, the junction kept 6 bases outside the gene matches. This CDR3 comprises 14 residues. Germline V lookup: CDR1 LNHDA, CDR2 SQIVND (reference sequence). CDR3 protein: CASSIRDREPGYTF. The CDR3 nucleotides are TGTGCCAGTAGTATCCGGGACAGGGAACCTGGCTACACCTTC. The full variable domain, its missing parts supplied by reference TRBV19 and TRBJ1-2, is DGGITQSPKYLFRKEGQNVTLSCEQNLNHDAMYWYRQDPGQGLRLIYYSQIVNDFQKGDIAEGYSVSREKKESFPLTVTSAQKNPTAFYLCASSIRDREPGYTFGSGTRLTVV.

The chain uses TRBV6-2 or TRBV6-3 and TRBJ2-2; 12 nucleotides match TRBD2. The CDR3 is made up of 16 amino acids. Germline CDR1 is MNHEY and CDR2 is SVGEGT. V gave up 6 bases and J gave up 3 bases; unmatched junction bases: 5. In DNA, the CDR3 is TGTGCCAGCAGCCCATGGACTAGCGGGGACACCGGGGAGCTGTTTTTT. Translated: CASSPWTSGDTGELFF.

The chain joins TRBV19 to TRBJ1-1, with 7 bases lining up with TRBD1. The germline V gene has CDR1 LNHDA and CDR2 SQIVND (reference sequence). The V gene end was trimmed by 5 bases and the J gene end by 1 base; junction bases not matched to a gene: 7. The CDR3 extends over 15 amino acids. In DNA form, the CDR3 reads TGTGCCAGTAGTTACCACAGGGGCCGGAACACTGAAGCTTTCTTT. The encoded protein is CASSYHRGRNTEAFF.

This chain connects TRBV27 to TRBJ2-5; 13 bases map to TRBD2. The ends lost 6 bases at V and 5 bases at J; junction bases unmatched: 6. The CDR3 sequence is 15 residues long. Germline CDR1 is MNHEY and CDR2 is SMNVEV (reference sequence). The CDR3 nucleotides read TGTGCCAGCAGCCGGGGGACTAGCGGGATGGAGACCCAGTACTTC. Its translation: CASSRGTSGMETQYF.

This chain's CDR3 is CASSLGFSGGALGETQYF. CDR3 coding DNA: TGTGCCAGCAGCTTAGGCTTTAGCGGGGGGGCACTAGGGGAGACCCAGTACTTC. V usage is TRBV7-8 and J usage is TRBJ2-5; 11 bases fit TRBD2. The CDR3 has 18 residues. V lost 1 base, J lost 5 bases, and 12 bases stayed unmatched. CDR1 is SGHVS and CDR2 is FQNEAQ in the germline V gene.

This chain connects TRBV3-1 (or the pseudogene TRBV3-2) to TRBJ2-7; 8 bases are shared with TRBD2. The CDR3 has 15 residues. Germline V gene data show CDR1 as LGHDT and CDR2 as YNNKEL (reference sequence). J lost 0 bases, V lost 4 bases, and 5 bases had no gene match. The CDR3 loop reads CASSPGGGGSYEQYF. In DNA form, the CDR3 reads TGTGCCAGCAGCCCGGGAGGGGGGGGCTCCTACGAGCAGTACTTC.

Here the CDR3 reads CASSLEFSGSSYEQYF. The CDR3 DNA is TGTGCCAGCAGCTTGGAATTTAGCGGGAGCTCCTACGAGCAGTACTTC. V gene TRBV5-6 combines with J gene TRBJ2-7; 9 bases are shared with TRBD2. The CDR3 consists of 16 residues. Per germline, CDR1 SGHDT and CDR2 YYEEEE. Trimming removed 0 bases from V and 0 bases from J; junction bases left unmatched: 4.

This clone was seen a handful of times. This chain links TRBV6-5 with TRBJ2-7; TRBD2 might be the D (6 bases). V was pared by 4 bases and J by 1 base, with 14 bases between. The CDR3 is 15 amino acids. Germline CDR1 MNHEY, CDR2 SVGAGI. In DNA, the CDR3 is TGTGCCAGCAGTTCCGGAGGGTGGAGGTCCTACGAGCAGTACTTC. This codes for CASSSGGWRSYEQYF.

V gene TRBV7-2 combines with J gene TRBJ1-2; maybe TRBD1 (5 bases). V gave up 7 bases and J gave up 1 base, with 10 bases separating them. The CDR3 is 13 amino acids. Germline CDR1 and CDR2: SGHTA and FQGNSA. CDR3 amino acids: CASTLDINYGYTF. CDR3 sequence (DNA): TGTGCCAGCACCCTGGACATTAACTATGGCTACACCTTC.

The rearrangement joins TRBV29-1 to TRBJ2-3, with 7 bases matching TRBD1. With V trimmed by 4 bases and J by 4 bases, 11 bases remained unmatched. CDR1 is SQVTM, CDR2 ANQGSEA, per germline. CDR3 length equals 15 residues. As DNA, the CDR3 is TGCAGCGTTGGTCTGGAAGGGGGCTCTTCAGATACGCAGTATTTT. It specifies CSVGLEGGSSDTQYF.

The chain recombines TRBV4-3 with TRBJ2-4; the D is unclear. The CDR3 totals 16 residues. Trimming shortened V by 1 base and J by 0 bases, and 10 bases separated the two germline ends. Per germline, CDR1 LGHNA and CDR2 YSLEER. CDR3 residues: CASSQGRLLAKNIQYF. Here the CDR3 DNA reads TGCGCCAGCAGCCAAGGGCGGCTACTAGCCAAAAACATTCAGTACTTC.

This chain joins TRBV7-9 and TRBJ2-1; possible D gene TRBD1, 5 bases. Trimming shortened V by 0 bases and J by 12 bases, and 12 bases separated the two germline ends. Per germline, CDR1 SEHNR and CDR2 FQNEAQ (reference sequence). CDR3 size: 13 residues. The CDR3 loop reads CASSLAPGKWQFF. In DNA, the CDR3 is TGTGCCAGCAGCTTAGCCCCAGGGAAGTGGCAGTTCTTC. The full variable domain, in which reference TRBV7-9 and TRBJ2-1 provide the parts outside the CDR3, is DTGVSQNPRHKITKRGQNVTFRCDPISEHNRLYWYRQTLGQGPEFLTYFQNEAQLEKSRLLSDRFSAERPKGSFSTLEIQRTEQGDSAMYLCASSLAPGKWQFFGPGTRLTVL.

The genes are TRBV7-8 and TRBJ1-2; 7 bases line up with TRBD1. The CDR3 runs 13 residues. CDR1 is SGHVS and CDR2 is FQNEAQ in the germline V gene. V lost 6 bases and J lost 8; bases outside the gene matches: 9. The DNA for the CDR3 is TGTGCCAGCAGGAGGGACAGTGCGAGAGGCTACACCTTC. Translated, it gives CASRRDSARGYTF.

The rearrangement uses TRBV5-4 and TRBJ1-6; D gene ambiguous. The V gene lost 4 bases and the J gene lost 7 bases, with 21 bases spanning the gap. This CDR3 has 17 residues. Germline V gene data show CDR1 as SGHNT and CDR2 as YYREEE (reference sequence). The DNA of the CDR3 is TGTGCCAGCAGCCTCTCCGGGAGCGCACAATTGAATTCACCCCTCCACTTT. Protein product: CASSLSGSAQLNSPLHF.

The chain carries TRBV10-2 and TRBJ2-6, with D possibly being TRBD1 (5 bases). V shed 4 bases and J shed 0 bases, with 19 bases lying between them. Per the germline V gene, CDR1 is WSHSY and CDR2 is SAAADI. The CDR3 has 19 residues. CDR3 in DNA: TGCGCCAGCAGTGTCAAGCCAGGGCCTCTCCTCTCTGGGGCCAACGTCCTGACTTTC. It encodes CASSVKPGPLLSGANVLTF.

This clone was found once. The J gene is TRBJ2-2, the V gene TRBV11-1; 9 nucleotides match TRBD1. Germline CDR1 SGHAT, CDR2 FQDESV (reference sequence). The CDR3 covers 15 residues. V lost 5 bases to trimming and J lost 4 bases; unmatched junction nucleotides: 5. CDR3 sequence (DNA): TGTGCCAGCAGCCCGGGACAGGGACTCACCGGGGAGCTGTTTTTT. Its protein is CASSPGQGLTGELFF.

The chain is built from TRBV12-3 or TRBV12-4 and TRBJ2-2; maybe TRBD2 (6 bases). The CDR3 runs 13 residues. Trimming left V 3 bases short and J 5 bases short, with 7 bases between. CDR3 protein: CASSFAGTGELFF. The CDR3 DNA is TGTGCCAGCAGTTTCGCGGGAACCGGGGAGCTGTTTTTT.

The chain joins TRBV9 to TRBJ2-7; maybe TRBD2 (5 bases). Germline V gives CDR1 SGDLS, CDR2 YYNGEE. Trimming pared 0 bases from V and 1 base from J, leaving 8 bases between. This CDR3 spans 14 amino acids. For the CDR3, the DNA is TGTGCCAGCAGCGTAGGTCGGGGATCCTACGAGCAGTACTTC. Protein sequence: CASSVGRGSYEQYF.

The chain uses TRBV4-3 and TRBJ2-3, with D hard to call. Per germline, CDR1 LGHNA and CDR2 YSLEER. V lost 1 base and J 2 bases, leaving 7 bases between the germline ends. There are 14 residues in the CDR3. The CDR3 region is CASSQVPFTDTQYF. CDR3 nucleotide sequence: TGCGCCAGCAGCCAAGTCCCATTCACAGATACGCAGTATTTT.

This clone was detected only once. This chain links TRBV6-5 with TRBJ2-3; 13 bases match TRBD2. After removal of 4 bases from V and 4 bases from J, the junction contained 5 bases not matched to a gene. This CDR3 comprises 16 residues. Germline loops: CDR1 MNHEY, CDR2 SVGAGI. CDR3 protein: CASSSRTSGRSDTQYF. The CDR3 region has the DNA TGTGCCAGCAGTTCCCGGACTAGCGGGAGATCAGATACGCAGTATTTT.

Concerning this clone itself: The identical CDR3 is also encoded by other nucleotide sequences in the sample. J is TRBJ1-3 and V is TRBV30, with D possibly TRBD1 on 5 matching bases. Germline values: CDR1 GTSNPN, CDR2 SVGIG (reference sequence). The germline V and J ends were trimmed by 0 bases and 3 bases, with 9 bases remaining between them. The CDR3 has 14 residues. In DNA, the CDR3 is TGTGCCTGGAGTGTCGGGGGTGATGGAAACACCATATATTTT. It yields the protein CAWSVGGDGNTIYF. The full variable domain, with the rest looked up from reference TRBV30 and TRBJ1-3, is SQTIHQWPATLVQPVGSPLSLECTVEGTSNPNLYWYRQAAGRGLQLLFYSVGIGQISSEVPQNLSASRPQDRQFILSSKKLLLSDSGFYLCAWSVGGDGNTIYFGEGSWLTVV.

Here the CDR3 DNA reads TGTGCCAACACTCGCCCGGGACAGGGCCCCCACGAGCAGTACTTC. Translated, it gives CANTRPGQGPHEQYF. V and J are TRBV3-1 (or the pseudogene TRBV3-2) and TRBJ2-7, with 9 bases identical to TRBD1. The CDR3 is 15 amino acids. Germline CDR1 and CDR2: LGHDT and YNNKEL (reference sequence). Losses at the gene ends were 10 bases for V and 5 bases for J; bases not matched to a gene: 15.

A remark on this clone: The junction does not match germline at one end; this may be a read error. This chain links TRBV7-2 with TRBJ2-5, with 11 bases lining up with TRBD2. The CDR3 is 14 residues long. Germline-derived CDR1 and CDR2 are SGHTA and FQGNSA. The CDR3 sequence is CASSLILAGGPLDF. The CDR3 nucleotides are TGTGCCAGCAGCTTAATTCTAGCGGGGGGCCCCCTAGACTTC. Full variable domain (outside the CDR3, taken from reference TRBV7-2 and TRBJ2-5): GAGVSQSPSNKVTEKGKDVELRCDPISGHTALYWYRQSLGQGLEFLIYFQGNSAPDKSGLPSDRFSAERTGGSVSTLTIQRTQQEDSAVYLCASSLILAGGPLDFGPGTRLLVL.

The chain combines TRBV5-1 with TRBJ1-3; D unclear. The germline gives CDR1 SGHRS, CDR2 YFSETQ. Between the trimmed V and J ends, which lost 0 bases and 1 base, there was a span of 5 bases. CDR3 length: 14 residues. The CDR3 protein is CASSLAQSGNTIYF. The CDR3 bases are TGCGCCAGCAGCTTGGCGCAGTCTGGAAACACCATATATTTT.

The chain carries TRBV19 and TRBJ1-4; 10 bases are shared with TRBD1. The CDR3 spans 13 residues. The germline V gene has CDR1 LNHDA and CDR2 SQIVND (reference sequence). The trim removed 9 bases at V and 8 bases at J, leaving 6 bases unmatched. This CDR3 is CASRGQGEEKLFF. The CDR3 coding sequence is TGTGCCAGCCGCGGACAGGGGGAAGAAAAACTGTTTTTT.

This clone was detected once. The chain joins TRBV6-5 to TRBJ1-2, with 8 nucleotides matching TRBD1. This CDR3 is 12 amino acids long. The germline V gene encodes CDR1 MNHEY and CDR2 SVGAGI. V lost 2 bases to trimming and J lost 8 bases; unmatched junction nucleotides: 1. CDR3 nucleotides: TGTGCCAGCAGTTACAGACAGGGGGGCTACACCTTC. It codes for CASSYRQGGYTF.

The chain employs TRBV19 and TRBJ1-2; TRBD1 matches at 10 bases. CDR3 length: 17 residues. V lost 7 bases to trimming and J lost 5 bases; unmatched junction nucleotides: 16. The germline V gene has CDR1 LNHDA and CDR2 SQIVND (reference sequence). CDR3 protein: CASNSRDRGPIFYGYTF. CDR3 sequence (DNA): TGTGCCAGTAATAGCCGGGACAGGGGACCAATTTTTTATGGCTACACCTTC.

V and J are TRBV10-3 and TRBJ1-5; D gene uncertain. Germline V gene lookup returns CDR1 ENHRY and CDR2 SYGVKD. This CDR3 region has 15 residues. Trimming took 4 bases from V and 0 from J, leaving 10 bases between them. This CDR3 is CAISATDYSNQPQHF. DNA for the CDR3: TGTGCCATCAGTGCTACAGATTATAGCAATCAGCCCCAGCATTTT.